This T cell receptor beta chain was found in a study of human thymus T cells (dated by TCRdb to 2020 to 2022). About the full investigation: The study characterized TCR alpha and beta repertoires from about 8 infant thymus samples and a few related peripheral blood samples. The infant donors were about 7 to 250 days old, and the cohort included six or seven males and two females.

Points on this clone: There is no known antigen for this receptor. No base quality values were provided; no much bigger clone lies one nucleotide off.

The immunoSEQ multiplex PCR assay was used to amplify the TCRB and TCRAD loci from a standardized quantity of quality-controlled genomic DNA. The amplicons covered the V(D)J region and were long enough to include the CDR3 and to identify the V and J genes. The amplicons were sequenced on an Illumina platform via the commercial immunoSEQ service. Regarding the original processing steps: Corrections for primer bias and sequencing errors followed previously described methods, while TCRAD and TCRB definitions were based on the IMGT database. Repertoires were analysed with immunoSEQ Analyzer 3.0 and VDJTools, covering basic statistics, V/J segment usage, diversity estimates, rarefaction and pairwise overlap. Diversity was estimated with Chao1, ChaoE, Efron-Thisted, Shannon and inverse Simpson indices, and also on datasets down-sampled to the smallest sample. Repertoire overlap used strict matching of CDR3 nucleotide sequence, V gene and J gene, with Jaccard-based multidimensional scaling clustering. TCRdb obtained this table from immuneACCESS and retained in-frame rearrangements with V and J assigned. These tables miss some clones; where compared with another copy, unresolved V genes account for less than half of the shortfall, and the remainder is unexplained. D and trimming come from the DNA, and the V and J calls and clone size come from that table. This sample holds tens of thousands of clones; approximately 96% were observed only once. The ten biggest clones cover 0.031% of the sample.

The thymus tissue came from surgical resects taken out during corrective cardiac surgery. The donors were immunologically healthy infants in Finland who had open corrective cardiac surgery for congenital heart defects. Thymocytes were released mechanically from tissue and stored at -70 °C as pellets of roughly 9-31 million cells. A QIAsymphony instrument was used to extract genomic DNA from the frozen cell pellets. Study-wide conclusions, independent of this receptor: The related research found that thymic TCR repertoires overlapped highly between unrelated individuals. On average, approximately 860,000 unique TCRB clonotypes were obtained from thymus samples, compared with roughly 89,000 from blood samples. Biased V and J gene segment usage appeared to be present in both thymic and peripheral blood repertoires.

The sample consisted of thymus tissue. This TCR was sampled from a boy under three years old with a congenital heart defect but otherwise immunologically healthy.

In nucleotide form, the sequence is TGTGCCAGCAGGACAGGGCGCTCCTATAATTCACCCCTCCACTTT. It translates to CASRTGRSYNSPLHF. The V gene is TRBV27 and the J gene is TRBJ1-6, and 7 bases in between align with TRBD1. Inclusive of the bounding cysteine and phenylalanine, the CDR3 is 15 residues long. The read is trimmed to its CDR3 DNA, 45 bases read in frame from base 1. In the germline V gene (reference sequence), CDR1 corresponds to MNHEY and CDR2 to SMNVEV. Germline trimming amounts to 6 bases on V and 0 bases on J, with 2 as the count of junction bases outside the gene matches.